The 9 T cell receptor beta chains given below trace back to one sample, sequenced in a study of T cells after yellow fever vaccination. TCRdb used MiXCR to reprocess the 5' RACE reads, holding one entry per CDR3 protein. The top ten clones hold approximately 19% of a sample with around 300,000 distinct CDR3 sequences, 3.5% to 4.5% of them seen once. Specimen: PBMCs, collected 15 days after the yellow fever booster vaccination. These receptors all stem from a man aged 18 to 29 who received the YFV17D yellow fever vaccine.

The sample holds many counts of this clonotype. J is TRBJ2-2 and V is TRBV4-2; possibly TRBD2 for D (7 bases). CDR1 is LGHNA, CDR2 YNFKEQ, per germline. The CDR3 runs to 16 residues. V was pared by 6 bases and J by 4 bases, with 18 bases between. The chain's CDR3 is CASRVEGGRATGELFF. The DNA for the CDR3 is TGTGCCAGCAGGGTAGAGGGGGGGCGCGCCACCGGGGAGCTGTTTTTT.

This rearrangement joins TRBV6-5 to TRBJ2-5; a possible D gene is TRBD2 (6 bases). The germline CDR1 and CDR2 sequences are MNHEY and SVGAGI. This CDR3 is 14 amino acids long. V lost 6 bases and J lost 2, with 13 bases in between. CDR3 nucleotides: TGTGCCAGCAGCCCCGGACTACTACAAGAGACCCAGTACTTC. This codes for CASSPGLLQETQYF.

The chain recombines TRBV4-1 with TRBJ1-1; D might be TRBD1 (5 bases). Germline V gene data show CDR1 as MGHRA and CDR2 as YSYEKL. V lost 1 base and J 0 bases, leaving 15 bases between the germline ends. CDR3 size: 17 residues. Here the CDR3 reads CASSQAGRAGMNTEAFF. The CDR3, as DNA: TGCGCCAGCAGCCAAGCGGGCAGGGCGGGTATGAACACTGAAGCTTTCTTT.

This clonotype was counted between two and nine times. The rearrangement uses TRBV20-1 and TRBJ2-3, with D unclear. V was shortened by 5 bases and J by 0 bases, with 9 bases between the two germline ends. Per the germline V gene, CDR1 is DFQATT and CDR2 is SNEGSKA (reference sequence). The CDR3 spans 13 residues. In DNA, the CDR3 is TGCAGTGCTGAAGACCGAAGCACAGATACGCAGTATTTT. Residues: CSAEDRSTDTQYF.

The V gene is TRBV20-1, the J gene TRBJ2-1, with D unclear. The CDR3 loop spans 13 amino acids. Trimming removed 1 base at V and 8 bases at J, with 12 bases between. CDR1 is DFQATT and CDR2 is SNEGSKA in the germline V gene (reference sequence). The CDR3 spells CSARVPSTHEQFF. The CDR3 coding sequence is TGCAGTGCTAGAGTCCCTAGTACCCATGAGCAGTTCTTC.

This clonotype was detected many times. The chain employs TRBV11-2 and TRBJ1-1, with D maybe TRBD1 (5 bases). CDR1 is SGHAT, CDR2 FQNNGV, per germline. The CDR3 is made up of 13 amino acids. Trimming shortened V by 5 bases and J by 7 bases, and 14 bases separated the two germline ends. CDR3 nucleotides: TGTGCCAGCAGCCTCAGCAGGGAACTTGAAGCTTTCTTT. This codes for CASSLSRELEAFF.

The table lists this clonotype with many counts. DNA for the CDR3: TGTGCCAGCAGATTACAGGGGTCGAACACCGGGGAGCTGTTTTTT. As protein: CASRLQGSNTGELFF. The V call is TRBV6-5, the J call TRBJ2-2; 7 nucleotides line up with TRBD1. Germline V CDR1 and CDR2: MNHEY, SVGAGI. Trimming removed 6 bases from V and 0 bases from J; junction bases left unmatched: 4. The CDR3 has 15 amino acids.

Ten or more counts support this clonotype. This chain joins TRBV28 and TRBJ1-1; possible D gene TRBD1, 5 bases. Germline V gives CDR1 MDHEN, CDR2 SYDVKM. This CDR3 region has 12 residues. Trimming left V 8 bases short and J 4 bases short, with 11 bases between. The chain's CDR3 is CASLRGGTEAFF. Written as DNA, the CDR3 is TGTGCCAGCCTTCGGGGGGGCACTGAAGCTTTCTTT.

A word on this clonotype: Possible read error: a much larger clone is one base away. This sequence joins TRBV6-2 or TRBV6-3 and TRBJ2-3, with TRBD2 matching over 13 bases. The CDR3 runs to 17 residues. CDR1 MNHEY and CDR2 SVGEGT come from the germline V gene. This CDR3 is CASSYGTSGASTDTQCF. The DNA of the CDR3 is TGTGCCAGCAGTTACGGGACTAGCGGGGCGAGCACAGATACGCAGTGTTTT.